A single sample gave rise to the 2 T cell receptor beta chains below, sequenced in a study of early T cells in non-severe SARS-CoV-2 infection. In TCRdb, the 5' RACE reads were re-called with MiXCR into one record per CDR3 protein. The sample has about 94,000 distinct CDR3 sequences; 13% are singletons. Input material: whole blood. The receptors derive from an adult who was a healthcare worker with PCR-confirmed SARS-CoV-2 infection or an uninfected control (not recorded which).

This clonotype was counted ten times or more. The chain uses TRBV5-1 and TRBJ2-7; TRBD1 matches 10 bases. Trimming took 2 bases from V and 5 from J; bases not matched to a gene: 7. CDR1 is SGHRS, CDR2 YFSETQ, per germline. The CDR3 loop spans 15 amino acids. Here the CDR3 reads CASSLPGQGSHEQYF. The CDR3 coding sequence is TGCGCCAGCAGCTTACCGGGACAGGGGAGCCACGAGCAGTACTTC.

This clonotype was seen ten or more times. The genes are TRBV15 and TRBJ1-4; 10 bases are a match to TRBD1. This CDR3 contains 16 residues. Germline V gene data show CDR1 as LNHNV and CDR2 as YYDKDF (reference sequence). V lost 1 base, J lost 5 bases, and 4 bases stayed unmatched. CDR3 sequence (DNA): TGTGCCACCAGCAGAGGGGGGACAGGGGAGAATGAAAAACTGTTTTTT. This encodes CATSRGGTGENEKLFF.